This T cell receptor beta chain was identified in a study of Tregs in tolerant kidney transplant recipients. With regard to this clone: Antigen: not known. One junction end disagrees with the germline gene, perhaps due to a read error.

General study points: Nucleotide sequences could not be compared across some patients' samples due to primer changes. Activated donor B cell expansion appeared to reveal the most relevant donor-specific TCRbeta repertoire.

Here immunoSEQ multiplex PCR was the method, and the copy in TCRdb shows in-frame clones only, minus some. Among about 73,000 clones listed, about 91% were seen once. Regulatory T cells were sorted from thawed PBMCs rested overnight at 37°C with around 190 IU/ml IL-2. Germline assignment: CDR1 SGHTS and CDR2 YDEGEE. The length of the CDR3 is 15 residues. The material sequenced was Tregs from blood, taken before the transplant. This sequence originates from a human donor who received a combined kidney and bone marrow transplant. The chain recombines TRBV5-8 with TRBJ2-7; D possibly matches TRBD1 or TRBD2 (5 bases each). This CDR3 is CASSFPWGNSHEQYF. CDR3 sequence (DNA): TGTGCCAGCTCCTTCCCCTGGGGGAACTCCCACGAGCAGTACTTC.